The 17 T cell receptor beta chains below come from one sample, sequenced in a study of Ad26.COV2.S vaccination and SARS-CoV-2 variants (dated by TCRdb to about 2021). The library was built by means of the immunoSEQ multiplex PCR assay. Drawn from immuneACCESS, this table holds only the in-frame rearrangements with V and J called that TCRdb kept. Clones are partly lost; checked studies trace under half to an unresolved V gene and leave the rest unexplained. A total of about 380,000 clones appear in this sample, 83% of them only once. Nearly 7.5% of the sample is taken by the ten largest. Reading the label with the study, this specimen's treatment or condition is: 15 to 20 received Ad26.COV2.S at low or high dose, single or two shots; 5 received placebo; per-sample allocation not given. For vaccine and placebo recipients, repertoires were sequenced using samples collected on day 63 after the first injection.

This specimen was peripheral blood, taken in a trial of Ad26.COV2.S vaccine versus placebo. The source is a person between 18 and 65 years old who received the Ad26.COV2.S COVID-19 vaccine or a placebo.

The rearrangement links TRBV5-4 to TRBJ1-2, with TRBD1 as a possible D gene (5 bases). The CDR3 sequence is 15 residues long. Trimming cost V 4 bases and J 0 bases, with 13 bases left between them. Germline V gene lookup returns CDR1 SGHNT and CDR2 YYREEE (reference sequence). CDR3 amino acids: CASSPTGVTNYGYTF. The CDR3 DNA follows: TGTGCCAGCAGCCCTACAGGAGTTACTAACTATGGCTACACCTTC.

The V gene is TRBV19, the J gene TRBJ1-6; D is unresolved. Per the germline V gene, CDR1 is LNHDA and CDR2 is SQIVND (reference sequence). The CDR3 spans 13 residues. V lost 2 bases, J lost 7 bases, and 6 bases lay in between. CDR3 loop: CASSISRNSPLHF. The DNA of the CDR3 is TGTGCCAGTAGTATATCCAGGAATTCACCCCTCCACTTT.

The CDR3 protein is CASSFSSDTQYF. Here the CDR3 DNA reads TGTGCCAGCAGTTTTTCATCGGATACGCAGTATTTT. This chain connects TRBV12-3 or TRBV12-4 to TRBJ2-3; D not certain. V dropped 3 bases and J dropped 6 bases, with 7 bases sitting between them. This CDR3 is built from 12 residues.

This chain joins TRBV7-9 and TRBJ2-1, with a weak D call TRBD2 (6 bases). The CDR3 sequence is 15 residues long. V lost 4 bases and J 4 bases, leaving 14 bases between the germline ends. Germline CDR1 is SEHNR and CDR2 is FQNEAQ (reference sequence). The CDR3 region has the DNA TGTGCCAGCAGCTACCCCCGCGGGGAATACAATGAGCAGTTCTTC. Amino acid sequence: CASSYPRGEYNEQFF.

The chain recombines TRBV5-1 with TRBJ1-2; unclear D gene. V lost 0 bases and J lost 5, with 14 bases in between. Germline V gene lookup returns CDR1 SGHRS and CDR2 YFSETQ. This CDR3 contains 15 residues. The CDR3 sequence: CASSLAGTRTYGYTF. The DNA of the CDR3 is TGCGCCAGCAGCTTGGCCGGTACGCGAACATATGGCTACACCTTC.

The rearrangement joins TRBV6-2 or TRBV6-3 to TRBJ2-6; D is possibly TRBD1 (6 bases). V dropped 6 bases and J dropped 0 bases, with 18 bases sitting between them. This CDR3 is 18 amino acids long. The germline CDR1 and CDR2 sequences are MNHEY and SVGEGT. CDR3 amino acids: CASSPLPRTASGANVLTF. The CDR3 nucleotides read TGTGCCAGCAGCCCTCTGCCCCGGACAGCCTCTGGGGCCAACGTCCTGACTTTC.

In its sample, this clone was seen once. The CDR3 loop is CASSISRYETQYF. The CDR3 DNA reads as TGTGCCAGTAGTATCTCGCGATACGAGACCCAGTACTTC. This sequence joins TRBV19 and TRBJ2-5; D remains ambiguous. Trimming removed 3 bases from V and 5 bases from J, with 10 bases in between. This CDR3 is built from 13 residues. Germline lookup yields CDR1 LNHDA and CDR2 SQIVND (reference sequence).

J is TRBJ1-5 and V is TRBV19; 9 bases are shared with TRBD1. The ends lost 8 bases at V and 1 base at J; junction bases unmatched: 6. CDR3 size: 15 residues. CDR1 is LNHDA and CDR2 is SQIVND in the germline V gene (reference sequence). The DNA for the CDR3 is TGTGCCAGTCAACGGACAGGGGAAAGCAATCAGCCCCAGCATTTT. The encoded protein is CASQRTGESNQPQHF.

The chain recombines TRBV6-5 with TRBJ1-5; the D gene is possibly TRBD1 (6 bases). With 0 bases removed from V and 4 bases from J, the gap between germline ends came to 13 bases. From germline, CDR1 is MNHEY and CDR2 SVGAGI. The CDR3 runs 16 residues. The CDR3 coding sequence is TGTGCCAGCAGTTACTCGAGGGGGGGCGGGAATCAGCCCCAGCATTTT. Its protein product is CASSYSRGGGNQPQHF.

This clone appeared a few times. The chain combines TRBV10-1 with TRBJ2-7; no clear D. V was shortened by 5 bases and J by 7 bases, with 12 bases between the two germline ends. The CDR3 length is 12 residues. The germline gives CDR1 WNHNN, CDR2 SYGVQD (reference sequence). CDR3 sequence reads: CASSHTVGEQYF. Written as DNA, the CDR3 is TGCGCCAGCAGTCACACCGTGGGGGAGCAGTACTTC.

This chain connects TRBV7-2 to TRBJ2-5, with D perhaps TRBD1 (6 bases). The CDR3 loop spans 15 amino acids. V was trimmed by 5 bases and J by 8 bases, leaving 21 bases between them. Germline CDR1 SGHTA, CDR2 FQGNSA. The CDR3 reads CASSPARGSGRTQYF. Here the CDR3 DNA reads TGTGCCAGCAGCCCCGCTAGGGGGTCAGGGAGAACCCAGTACTTC.

J is TRBJ2-5 and V is TRBV5-1, with D possibly TRBD1 on 5 matching bases. The CDR3 spans 13 residues. V lost 9 bases and J lost 5, with 17 bases in between. Germline V lookup: CDR1 SGHRS, CDR2 YFSETQ. The CDR3 coding sequence is TGCGCCACCGCGTTGGGGCCAGTGGAGACCCAGTACTTC. This translates into CATALGPVETQYF.

This sequence joins TRBV14 and TRBJ2-5; D remains ambiguous. With 6 bases removed from V and 0 bases from J, the gap between germline ends came to 14 bases. The CDR3 loop spans 15 amino acids. Germline V gene lookup returns CDR1 SGHDN and CDR2 FVKESK. The CDR3 DNA reads TGTGCCAGCAGTCTCGATTTGGGGTACCAAGAGACCCAGTACTTC. As protein: CASSLDLGYQETQYF.

This clone was seen more than once but under ten times. The J gene is TRBJ2-1, the V gene TRBV10-3; possible D gene TRBD2, 5 bases. The CDR3 extends over 12 amino acids. Germline V gives CDR1 ENHRY, CDR2 SYGVKD. Trimming stripped 5 bases from V and 10 bases from J, with 12 bases between. The CDR3 bases are TGTGCCATCAGTTTTCAAAAGCGGGAGCAGTTCTTC. It is translated as CAISFQKREQFF.

This clone appeared a few times. The gene calls are TRBV5-1 and TRBJ1-1; 9 nucleotides align to TRBD1. The V gene's germline CDR1 is SGHRS and CDR2 YFSETQ. This CDR3 region has 13 residues. The trim removed 2 bases at V and 7 bases at J, leaving 3 bases unmatched. In nucleotides, the CDR3 is TGCGCCAGCAGCTTACAGGGGGCGGGTGAAGCTTTCTTT. It is translated as CASSLQGAGEAFF.

V and J are TRBV9 and TRBJ2-3; D uncertain. Germline V gene lookup returns CDR1 SGDLS and CDR2 YYNGEE. Trimming removed 3 bases at V and 2 bases at J, with 10 bases between. The CDR3 has 14 amino acids. CDR3 loop: CASSATTYTDTQYF. As DNA, the CDR3 is TGTGCCAGCAGCGCCACCACTTACACAGATACGCAGTATTTT. Supplemented by reference TRBV9 and TRBJ2-3, the full variable domain reads DSGVTQTPKHLITATGQRVTLRCSPRSGDLSVYWYQQSLDQGLQFLIQYYNGEERAKGNILERFSAQQFPDLHSELNLSSLELGDSALYFCASSATTYTDTQYFGPGTRLTVL.

This clone occurred once. The genes are TRBV29-1 and TRBJ1-6, with 9 bases fitting TRBD1. Per germline, CDR1 SQVTM and CDR2 ANQGSEA. There are 12 residues in the CDR3. The ends lost 7 bases at V and 9 bases at J; junction bases unmatched: 4. The CDR3 DNA sequence: TGCAGCGCCGGGACAGGGACTTCACCCCTCCACTTT. As protein: CSAGTGTSPLHF.